This T cell receptor (beta chain) was found in a study of beta chain features in type 1 diabetes. Study conclusions and caveats: PCR might favor shorter templates, equally in patients and controls.

Sorting that relied on CD45RO/CCR7/CD25/CD127/CD95/CD27 yielded CD4+ naive, central memory, regulatory and stem cell-like memory cells. Sorted populations all had greater than 95% purity. In this sample, this clone turned up a few times. Its cognate antigen is unknown. The isolated RNA, all of it, was reverse transcribed, so expressed TCRB transcripts were what got sequenced. Only in-frame clones appear in the TCRdb table, and some are missing; sequencing was by immunoSEQ multiplex PCR. The table includes roughly 330,000 clones, 8% to 13% detected once. The CDR3 runs 15 residues. Germline V gene lookup returns CDR1 SNHLY and CDR2 FYNNEI. V shed 6 bases, J shed 9 bases, and the junction held 6 bases outside the gene matches.

This sequence originates from a woman aged 25 to 45 in good health. The chain uses TRBV2 and TRBJ2-1; 15 nucleotides match TRBD2. The source material was naive CD4+ T cells from blood. The CDR3 spells CASRGGLAGGSEQFF. CDR3 DNA sequence: TGTGCCAGCAGAGGGGGACTAGCGGGAGGAAGTGAGCAGTTCTTC.